This T cell receptor beta chain was obtained from a study of blood T cell repertoires in COVID-19. Turning to the study itself: Material from acute and convalescent COVID-19 was sourced from the United States, Italy and Spain. PBMCs, B-cell-depleted T cells, or T cells provided the cDNA or gDNA that made up the material.

Original processing notes: The assay estimated nucleated cells by amplifying reference gene primers. TCRdb keeps only in-frame clones here, not all; method: immunoSEQ multiplex PCR. The V and J calls and clone size were taken over from that table, and D and trimming were inferred from the DNA. The sample records about 230,000 clones, around 90% being singletons. V gave up 2 bases and J gave up 0 bases, with 10 bases separating them. CDR3 size: 15 residues. Germline values: CDR1 SGHTA, CDR2 FQGNSA. J is TRBJ1-1 and V is TRBV7-2; D remains ambiguous. The clonotype originates from a woman aged 18-29 years who had recovered from COVID-19. Specimen: peripheral blood. CDR3 nucleotide sequence: TGTGCCAGCAGCTTACTTCCAAACATGAACACTGAAGCTTTCTTT. It specifies CASSLLPNMNTEAFF.